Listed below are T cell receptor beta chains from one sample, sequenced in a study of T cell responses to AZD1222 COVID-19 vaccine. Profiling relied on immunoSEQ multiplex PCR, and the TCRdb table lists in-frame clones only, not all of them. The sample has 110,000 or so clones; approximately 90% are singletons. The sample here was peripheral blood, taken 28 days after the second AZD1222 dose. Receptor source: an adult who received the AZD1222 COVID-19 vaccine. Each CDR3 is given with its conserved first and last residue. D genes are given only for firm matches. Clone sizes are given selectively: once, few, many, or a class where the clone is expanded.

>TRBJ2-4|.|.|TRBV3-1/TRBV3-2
TGTGCCAGCAGCCAAGACCAGGCCGTAAACATTCAGTACTTC
CASSQDQAVNIQYF
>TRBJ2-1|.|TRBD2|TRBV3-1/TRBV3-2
TGTGCCAGCAGCGGCGACGGGGGAGGGAAGCAGTTCTTC
CASSGDGGGKQFF
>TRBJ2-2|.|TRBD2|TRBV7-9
TGTGCCAGCAGTTTCGGGGCGGGGGGCCCCGGCGGGGAGCTGTTTTTT
CASSFGAGGPGGELFF
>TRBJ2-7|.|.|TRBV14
TGTGCCAGCTCCTGGAGCTCCTACGAGCAGTACTTC
CASSWSSYEQYF
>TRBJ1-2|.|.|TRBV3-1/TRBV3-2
TGTGCCAGCAGCCCAACCTGGGGCAAGCCTTTGTATGGCTACACCTTC
CASSPTWGKPLYGYTF
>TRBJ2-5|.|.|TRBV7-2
TGTGCCAGCAGATCCTCCGGGCCTGGATCGTGGGAGACCCAGTACTTC
CASRSSGPGSWETQYF
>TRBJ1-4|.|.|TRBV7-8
TGTGCCAGCAGGGCGGGGACTTATAATGAAAAACTGTTTTTT
CASRAGTYNEKLFF
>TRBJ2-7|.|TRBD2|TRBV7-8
TGTGCCAGCAGCTTAGGTTCTAGCGGGGGGTACCAACTAGGCGGGCAGTACTTC
CASSLGSSGGYQLGGQYF
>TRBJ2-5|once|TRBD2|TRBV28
TGTGCCAGCAGTTCGAGCGGGGGGGATGAGACCCAGTACTTC
CASSSSGGDETQYF
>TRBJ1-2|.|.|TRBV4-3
TGCGCCAGCAGCCAAGATTTCCAGGGAGGCTATGGCTACACCTTC
CASSQDFQGGYGYTF
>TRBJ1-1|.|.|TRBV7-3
TGTGCCAGCAGCTTATTCGCCGGAAACACTGAAGCTTTCTTT
CASSLFAGNTEAFF
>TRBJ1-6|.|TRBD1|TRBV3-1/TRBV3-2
TGTGCCAGCAGCAAAGTCGGACAGCGGGACAGGGATTCACCCCTCCACTTT
CASSKVGQRDRDSPLHF
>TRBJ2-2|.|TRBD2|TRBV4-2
TGTGCCAGCAGCCAAATAGGGACTAGCGGAGCCAGCGGGGAGCTGTTTTTT
CASSQIGTSGASGELFF
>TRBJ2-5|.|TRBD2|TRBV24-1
TGTGCCACCAGTGAGGTAGCGGGGGGGTCGGAGACCCAGTACTTC
CATSEVAGGSETQYF
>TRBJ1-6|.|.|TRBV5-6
TGTGCCAGCAGCCGGGACTTCCCTAACTATAATTCACCCCTCCACTTT
CASSRDFPNYNSPLHF
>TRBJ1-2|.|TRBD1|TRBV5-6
TGTGCCAGCAGCAACAAACAGGGGGAATATGGCTACACCTTC
CASSNKQGEYGYTF
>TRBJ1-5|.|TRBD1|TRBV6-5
TGTGCCAGCAGAACCGGGACAGGGTACAATCAGCCCCAGCATTTT
CASRTGTGYNQPQHF
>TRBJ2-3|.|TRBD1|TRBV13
TGTGCCAGCAGCGCCCGGACAGGGGGCATCGCCTCAGATACGCAGTATTTT
CASSARTGGIASDTQYF
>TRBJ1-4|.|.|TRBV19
TGTGCCAGTAGTATCCTTACGAATGAAAAACTGTTTTTT
CASSILTNEKLFF
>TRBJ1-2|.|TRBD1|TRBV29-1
TGCAGCGTAAAAGGGACAGGGAGTGGCTACACCTTC
CSVKGTGSGYTF
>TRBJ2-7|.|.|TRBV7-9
TGTGCCAGCAGCTTAACCCCCGGGGCGTCAGGCACCTACGAGCAGTACTTC
CASSLTPGASGTYEQYF
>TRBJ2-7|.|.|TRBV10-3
TGTGCCATCAGTGAGTGGACCGGGCCCTACGAGCAGTACTTC
CAISEWTGPYEQYF
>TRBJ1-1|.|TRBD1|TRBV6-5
TGTGCCAGCAGACGGACAGGTACTGAAGCTTTCTTT
CASRRTGTEAFF
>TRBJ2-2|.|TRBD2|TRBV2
TGTGCCAGCAGACCTAGCGGGGGACAGAACACCGGGGAGCTGTTTTTT
CASRPSGGQNTGELFF
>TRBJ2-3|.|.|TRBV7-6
TGTGCCAGCAGCTTATTTGGCACAGATACGCAGTATTTT
CASSLFGTDTQYF
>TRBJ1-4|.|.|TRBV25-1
TGTGCCAGCAGCCCTTTGGGGGGCTTTGATGAAAAACTGTTTTTT
CASSPLGGFDEKLFF
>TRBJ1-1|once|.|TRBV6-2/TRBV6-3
TGTGCCAGCAGTTACAAGGGAGGGATGGACACTGAAGCTTTCTTT
CASSYKGGMDTEAFF
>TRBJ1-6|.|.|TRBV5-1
TGCGCCAGCAGCTTGGAAGGGGATAATTCACCCCTCCACTTT
CASSLEGDNSPLHF
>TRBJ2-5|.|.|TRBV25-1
TGTGCCAGCAGTGAAGAACGCGGGTCCGTAGAGACCCAGTACTTC
CASSEERGSVETQYF
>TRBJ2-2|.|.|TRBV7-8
TGTGCCAGCAGCTGGGATAGGGCGGCGGGGTGGGCCGGGGAGCTGTTTTTT
CASSWDRAAGWAGELFF
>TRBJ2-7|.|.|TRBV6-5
TGTGCCAGCAGTCTTACCGTGGGTTACGAGCAGTACTTC
CASSLTVGYEQYF
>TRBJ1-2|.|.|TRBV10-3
TGTGCCATCAGTGGGGGGGGTAACTATGGCTACACCTTC
CAISGGGNYGYTF
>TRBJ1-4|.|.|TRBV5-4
TGTGCCAGCAGCTTGAAGTCCGGTAATGAAAAACTGTTTTTT
CASSLKSGNEKLFF
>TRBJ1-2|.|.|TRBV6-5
TGTGCCAGCAGTCCAGGGACTGGCTATGGCTACACCTTC
CASSPGTGYGYTF
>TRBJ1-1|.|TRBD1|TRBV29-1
TGCAGCGTTCTACCTCTGGCAGGGGGGTCCACTGAAGCTTTCTTT
CSVLPLAGGSTEAFF
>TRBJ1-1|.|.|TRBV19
TGTGCCAGTAGTATACTGGGGACTGAAGCTTTCTTT
CASSILGTEAFF
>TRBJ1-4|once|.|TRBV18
TGTGCCAGCTCACCGGGAAATGCGGTGGGGGAAAAACTGTTTTTT
CASSPGNAVGEKLFF
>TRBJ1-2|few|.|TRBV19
TGTGCCAGTAGTTTAGTTACCGGAGTTACTAACTATGGCTACACCTTC
CASSLVTGVTNYGYTF
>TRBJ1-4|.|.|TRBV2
TGTGCCAGCAAGATCCCTTTGGGAACTAATGAAAAACTGTTTTTT
CASKIPLGTNEKLFF
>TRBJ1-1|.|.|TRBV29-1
TGCAGCGTTGAGGCGGGGGTCACTGAAGCTTTCTTT
CSVEAGVTEAFF
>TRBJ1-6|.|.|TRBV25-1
TGTGCCAGCAGTGAATTAACAGGGAGTATACCACCCCTCCACTTT
CASSELTGSIPPLHF
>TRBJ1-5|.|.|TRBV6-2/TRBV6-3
TGTGCCAGCAGTTACTGGGGGGGGGCAGGTCAGCCCCAGCATTTT
CASSYWGGAGQPQHF
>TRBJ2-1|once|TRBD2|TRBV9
TGTGCCAGCAGCGTAGCCGGACTAGAGTACAATGAGCAGTTCTTC
CASSVAGLEYNEQFF
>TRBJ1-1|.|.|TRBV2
TGTGCCAGCAGTCCCAGGGTGGGCACTGAAGCTTTCTTT
CASSPRVGTEAFF
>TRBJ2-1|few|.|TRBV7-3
TGTGCCAGCAGCTTAGCCCCCCTCAATGAGCAGTTCTTC
CASSLAPLNEQFF
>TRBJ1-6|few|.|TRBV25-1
TGTGCCAGCAGTGAAGGTCTTTATAATTCACCCCTCCACTTT
CASSEGLYNSPLHF
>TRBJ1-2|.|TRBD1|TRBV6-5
TGTGCCAGCAAAGGACAGGGGAGTTTCTATGGCTACACCTTC
CASKGQGSFYGYTF